The sequence of this TCR beta chain was determined in a study of T cell changes during pregnancy in multiple sclerosis. This clone was seen only once. Profiled with immunoSEQ multiplex PCR; TCRdb holds only in-frame clones, not every one. The sample shows some 100,000 clones, about 94% of them seen only once. V lost 7 bases and J 5 bases, leaving 11 bases between the germline ends. The CDR3 extends over 11 amino acids. The V gene's germline CDR1 is DFQATT and CDR2 SNEGSKA (reference sequence). This specimen was peripheral blood, taken before pregnancy. The source is a female donor with multiple sclerosis, enrolled in a pregnancy study. The chain employs TRBV20-1 and TRBJ2-5; D possibly corresponds to TRBD1 (6 bases). The CDR3 reads CSGQAGETQYF. The CDR3 nucleotides are TGCAGTGGACAGGCCGGGGAGACCCAGTACTTC.